This T cell receptor (beta chain) originates from a study of T cell responses to AZD1222 COVID-19 vaccine. This CDR3 contains 14 residues. Trimming stripped 9 bases from V and 5 bases from J, with 17 bases between. Per germline, CDR1 MDHEN and CDR2 SYDVKM. Clones were read by immunoSEQ multiplex PCR, and TCRdb kept only the in-frame ones, dropping some. The sample consists of some 71,000 clones, 80% to 90% of them appearing once. This receptor was identified in an adult who received the AZD1222 COVID-19 vaccine. This sample comprised peripheral blood, obtained 28 days after the second AZD1222 dose. The chain links TRBV28 to TRBJ1-5, with a tentative D call TRBD1 (5 bases). The DNA for the CDR3 is TGTGCCAGTACCCTCACCCGGGGGGATCAGCCCCAGCATTTT. Amino acids: CASTLTRGDQPQHF.